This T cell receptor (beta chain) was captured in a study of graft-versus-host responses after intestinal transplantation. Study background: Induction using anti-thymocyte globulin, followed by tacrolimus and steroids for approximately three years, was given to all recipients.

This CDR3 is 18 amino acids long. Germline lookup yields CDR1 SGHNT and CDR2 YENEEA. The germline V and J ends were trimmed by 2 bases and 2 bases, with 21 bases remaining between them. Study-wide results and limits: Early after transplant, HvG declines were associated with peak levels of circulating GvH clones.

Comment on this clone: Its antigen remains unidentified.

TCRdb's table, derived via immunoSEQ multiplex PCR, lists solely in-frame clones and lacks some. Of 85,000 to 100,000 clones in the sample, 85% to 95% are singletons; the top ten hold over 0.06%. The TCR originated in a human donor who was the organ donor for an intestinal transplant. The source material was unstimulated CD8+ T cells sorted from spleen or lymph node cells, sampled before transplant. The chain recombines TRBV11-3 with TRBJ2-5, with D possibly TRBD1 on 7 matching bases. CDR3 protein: CASSLRRGLELSQETQYF. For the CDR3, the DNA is TGTGCCAGCAGCTTAAGGAGGGGGCTGGAATTAAGTCAAGAGACCCAGTACTTC. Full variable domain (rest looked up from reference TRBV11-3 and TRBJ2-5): EAGVVQSPRYKIIEKKQPVAFWCNPISGHNTLYWYLQNLGQGPELLIRYENEEAVDDSQLPKDRFSAERLKGVDSTLKIQPAELGDSAVYLCASSLRRGLELSQETQYFGPGTRLLVL.